This T cell receptor beta chain was identified in a study of identifying expanded T cells in peripheral blood. The data were produced by immunoSEQ multiplex PCR, yet TCRdb's version contains in-frame clones alone and is incomplete. This table has tens of thousands of clones, about nine tenths appearing once. Trimming removed 0 bases from V and 2 bases from J, with 13 bases in between. The CDR3 length is 16 residues. Germline values: CDR1 LGHNA, CDR2 YSLEER. This receptor was identified in a person aged 18 to 69 in good health. Sequenced input: blood. The chain links TRBV4-3 to TRBJ1-2; D uncertain. DNA of the CDR3: TGCGCCAGCAGCCAAGAAGTTGGTGAGAGGAACTATGGCTACACCTTC. The encoded protein is CASSQEVGERNYGYTF.